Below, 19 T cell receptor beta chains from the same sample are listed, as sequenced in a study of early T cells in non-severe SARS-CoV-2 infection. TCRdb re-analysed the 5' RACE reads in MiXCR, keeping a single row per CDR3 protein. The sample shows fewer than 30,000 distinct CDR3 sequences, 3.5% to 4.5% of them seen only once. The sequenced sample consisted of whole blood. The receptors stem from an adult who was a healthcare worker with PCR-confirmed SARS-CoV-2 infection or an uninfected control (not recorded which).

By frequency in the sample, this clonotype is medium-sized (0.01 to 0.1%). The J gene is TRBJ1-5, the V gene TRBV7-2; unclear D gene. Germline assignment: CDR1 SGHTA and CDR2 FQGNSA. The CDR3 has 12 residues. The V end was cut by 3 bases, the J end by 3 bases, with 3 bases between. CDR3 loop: CASSLPNQPQHF. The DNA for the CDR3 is TGTGCCAGCAGCTTGCCCAATCAGCCCCAGCATTTT.

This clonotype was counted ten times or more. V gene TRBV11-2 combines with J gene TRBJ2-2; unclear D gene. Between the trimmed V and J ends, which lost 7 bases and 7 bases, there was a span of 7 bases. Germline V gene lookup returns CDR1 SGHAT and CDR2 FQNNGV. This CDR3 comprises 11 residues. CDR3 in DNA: TGTGCCAGCACCCACGTCGGGGAGCTGTTTTTT. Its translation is CASTHVGELFF. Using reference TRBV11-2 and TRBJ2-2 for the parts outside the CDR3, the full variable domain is EAGVAQSPRYKIIEKRQSVAFWCNPISGHATLYWYQQILGQGPKLLIQFQNNGVVDDSQLPKDRFSAERLKGVDSTLKIQPAKLEDSAVYLCASTHVGELFFGEGSRLTVL.

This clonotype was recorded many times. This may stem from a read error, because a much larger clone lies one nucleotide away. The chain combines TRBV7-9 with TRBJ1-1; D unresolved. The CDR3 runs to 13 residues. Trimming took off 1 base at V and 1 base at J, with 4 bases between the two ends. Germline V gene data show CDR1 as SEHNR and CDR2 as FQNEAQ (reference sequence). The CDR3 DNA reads TGTGCCAGCAGCTTAGAGGCGAACACTGAAGCTTTCTTT. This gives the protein CASSLEANTEAFF.

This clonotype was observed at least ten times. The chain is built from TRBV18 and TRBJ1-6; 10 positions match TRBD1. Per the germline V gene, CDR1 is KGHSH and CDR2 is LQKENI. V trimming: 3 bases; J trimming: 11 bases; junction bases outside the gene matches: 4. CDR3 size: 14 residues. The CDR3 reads CASSPDRGLTPLHF. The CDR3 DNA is TGTGCCAGCTCACCCGACAGGGGGCTAACACCCCTCCACTTT.

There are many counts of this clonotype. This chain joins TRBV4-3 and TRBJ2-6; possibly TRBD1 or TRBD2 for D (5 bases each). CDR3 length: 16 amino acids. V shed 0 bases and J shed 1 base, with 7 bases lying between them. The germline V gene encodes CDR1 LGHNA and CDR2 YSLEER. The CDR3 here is CASSQEGRSGANVLTF. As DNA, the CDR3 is TGCGCCAGCAGCCAAGAGGGACGGTCTGGGGCCAACGTCCTGACTTTC.

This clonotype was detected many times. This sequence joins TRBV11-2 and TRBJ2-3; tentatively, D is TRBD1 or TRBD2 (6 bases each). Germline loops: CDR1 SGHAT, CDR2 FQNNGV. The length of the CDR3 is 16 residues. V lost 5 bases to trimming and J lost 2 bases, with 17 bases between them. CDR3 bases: TGTGCCAGCAGCGCAGTGGGGGGCCCGTTCACAGATACGCAGTATTTT. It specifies CASSAVGGPFTDTQYF.

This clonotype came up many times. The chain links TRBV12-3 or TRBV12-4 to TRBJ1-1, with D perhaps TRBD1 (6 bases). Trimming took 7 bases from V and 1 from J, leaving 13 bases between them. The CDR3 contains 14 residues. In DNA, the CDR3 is TGTGCCAGCACTCCGGACAGAACGAACACTGAAGCTTTCTTT. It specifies CASTPDRTNTEAFF.

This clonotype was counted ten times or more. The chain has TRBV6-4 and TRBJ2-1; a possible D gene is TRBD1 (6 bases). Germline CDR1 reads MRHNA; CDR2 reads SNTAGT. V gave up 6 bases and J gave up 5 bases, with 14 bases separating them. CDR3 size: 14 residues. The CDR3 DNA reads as TGTGCCAGCAGACCCACAGGGTTCAACAATGAGCAGTTCTTC. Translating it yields CASRPTGFNNEQFF.

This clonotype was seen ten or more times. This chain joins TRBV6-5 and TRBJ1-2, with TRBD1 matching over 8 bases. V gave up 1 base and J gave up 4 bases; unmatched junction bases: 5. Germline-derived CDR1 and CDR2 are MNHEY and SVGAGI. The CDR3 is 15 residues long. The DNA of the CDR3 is TGTGCCAGCAGTTACTTCCCGGACAGGGCCTATGGCTACACCTTC. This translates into CASSYFPDRAYGYTF.

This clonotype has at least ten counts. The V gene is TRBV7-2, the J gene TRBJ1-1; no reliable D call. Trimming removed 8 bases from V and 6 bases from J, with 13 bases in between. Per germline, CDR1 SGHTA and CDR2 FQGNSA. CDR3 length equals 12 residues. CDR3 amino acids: CASGRGGPEAFF. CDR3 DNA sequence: TGTGCCAGCGGACGAGGCGGACCTGAAGCTTTCTTT.

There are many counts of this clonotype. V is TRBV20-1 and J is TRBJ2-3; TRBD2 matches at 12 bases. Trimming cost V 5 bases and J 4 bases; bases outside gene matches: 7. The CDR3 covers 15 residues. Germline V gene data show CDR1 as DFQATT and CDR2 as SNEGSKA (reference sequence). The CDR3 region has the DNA TGCAGTGCTCACGAGACTAGCGGGGGACCAGATACGCAGTATTTT. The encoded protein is CSAHETSGGPDTQYF.

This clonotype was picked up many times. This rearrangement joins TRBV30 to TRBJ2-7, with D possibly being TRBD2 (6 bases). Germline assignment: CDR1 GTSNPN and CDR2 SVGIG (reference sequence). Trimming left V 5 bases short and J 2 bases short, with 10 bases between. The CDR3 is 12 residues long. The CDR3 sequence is CAWGTGAYEQYF. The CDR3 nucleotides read TGTGCCTGGGGGACGGGGGCCTACGAGCAGTACTTC.

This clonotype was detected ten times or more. CDR3 residues: CASTLTSIYNEQFF. CDR3 bases: TGTGCCAGCACCCTGACTAGCATCTACAATGAGCAGTTCTTC. The chain recombines TRBV12-3 or TRBV12-4 with TRBJ2-1, with 7 bases that match TRBD2. The CDR3 contains 14 residues. J gave up 3 bases and V 7 bases, and 6 bases lay outside the gene matches.

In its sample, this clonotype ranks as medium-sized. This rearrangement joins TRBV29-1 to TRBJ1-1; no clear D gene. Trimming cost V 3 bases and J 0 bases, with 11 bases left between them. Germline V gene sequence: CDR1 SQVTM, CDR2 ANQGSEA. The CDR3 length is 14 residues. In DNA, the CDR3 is TGCAGCGTTGATATGGGGTTTCTGAACACTGAAGCTTTCTTT. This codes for CSVDMGFLNTEAFF.

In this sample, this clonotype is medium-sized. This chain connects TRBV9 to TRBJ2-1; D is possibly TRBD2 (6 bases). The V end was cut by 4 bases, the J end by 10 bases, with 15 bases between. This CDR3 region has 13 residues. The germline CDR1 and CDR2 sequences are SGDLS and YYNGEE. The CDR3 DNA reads TGTGCCAGCAGCATCGATGGGGGGAAGGAGCAGTTCTTC. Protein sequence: CASSIDGGKEQFF.

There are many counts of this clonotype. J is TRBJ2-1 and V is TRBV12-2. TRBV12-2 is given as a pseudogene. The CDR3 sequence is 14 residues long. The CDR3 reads CASRSTVRANEQFF. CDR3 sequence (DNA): TGTGCAAGTCGCTCAACGGTTCGGGCAAATGAGCAGTTCTTC.

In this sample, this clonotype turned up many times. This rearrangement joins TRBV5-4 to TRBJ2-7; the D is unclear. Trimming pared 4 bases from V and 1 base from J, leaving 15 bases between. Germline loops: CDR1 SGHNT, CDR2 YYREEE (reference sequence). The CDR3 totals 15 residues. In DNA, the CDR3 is TGTGCCAGCAGCCCAAGTGCTGGGATGTCCTACGAGCAGTACTTC. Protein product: CASSPSAGMSYEQYF.

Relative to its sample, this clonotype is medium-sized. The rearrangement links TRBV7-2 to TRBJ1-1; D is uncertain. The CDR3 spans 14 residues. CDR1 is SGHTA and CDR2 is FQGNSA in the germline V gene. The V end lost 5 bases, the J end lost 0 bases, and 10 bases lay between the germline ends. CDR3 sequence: CASSQQPMNTEAFF. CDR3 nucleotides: TGTGCCAGCAGCCAGCAACCTATGAACACTGAAGCTTTCTTT.

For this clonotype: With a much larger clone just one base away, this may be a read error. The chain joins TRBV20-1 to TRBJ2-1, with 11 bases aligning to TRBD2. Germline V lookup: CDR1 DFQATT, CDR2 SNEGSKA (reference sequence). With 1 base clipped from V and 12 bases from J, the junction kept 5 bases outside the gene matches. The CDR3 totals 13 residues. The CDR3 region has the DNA TGCAGTGCTAGAGCGACTAGCGGGGTAGTGCAGTTCTTC. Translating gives CSARATSGVVQFF.